The present TCR beta chain was sequenced within a study of blood T cell repertoires in COVID-19. Study overall: Spain, Italy and the United States supplied samples that represented acute and convalescent COVID-19. Sources were T cells, B-cell-depleted T cells, or PBMCs; the material itself was cDNA or gDNA.

TCRdb keeps only in-frame clones here, not all; method: immunoSEQ multiplex PCR. The sample consists of 140,000 or so clones, around 80% of them appearing once. Trimming left V 4 bases short and J 4 bases short, with 10 bases between. This CDR3 is built from 12 residues. CDR1 and CDR2 (germline): GTSNPN, SVGIG (reference sequence). The sequence was collected from a woman aged 55 to 70 with acute or convalescent COVID-19. The V call is TRBV30, the J call TRBJ1-1; D not certain. The sample comprised peripheral blood. For the CDR3, the DNA is TGTGCCTGGACCAGAAAATCCACTGAAGCTTTCTTT. Protein: CAWTRKSTEAFF.